Sequencing of this T cell receptor beta chain was carried out in a study of cytomegalovirus exposure and HLA in healthy donors. Profiled with immunoSEQ multiplex PCR; TCRdb holds only in-frame clones, not every one. This sample yields 70,000 to 80,000 clones, of which approximately 95% are seen a single time; 2.5% to 4% belongs to the top ten. Per germline, CDR1 SQVTM and CDR2 ANQGSEA. The CDR3 is 14 residues long. V lost 7 bases, J lost 7 bases, and 11 bases stayed unmatched. The chain uses TRBV29-1 and TRBJ1-5, with 9 positions matching TRBD1. The sequence was collected from a woman younger than 35 in good health and CMV-seropositive. The sequencing input was PBMCs. This CDR3 reads CSAADRGFGQPQHF. CDR3 nucleotide sequence: TGCAGCGCCGCAGACAGGGGGTTCGGACAGCCCCAGCATTTT.